This TCR beta chain came from a study of post-analysis software for immune sequencing data. Trimming took 1 base from V and 2 from J, leaving 9 bases between them. This CDR3 region has 14 residues. CDR1 PRHDT and CDR2 FYEKMQ come from the germline V gene (reference sequence). Whole-study results and caveats: Multiple sclerosis patients had significantly lower normalized Chao1 diversity than controls. Strong same-batch co-clustering of samples appeared with F measure clustering. TRBV segments more frequent in patients than in controls numbered about 5 and included TRBV5-6, TRBV5-1 and TRBV20-1.

In this sample, this clonotype turned up a few times. Its target is unknown. Included in the TCR beta cDNA libraries were unique molecular identifiers. T cells numbering about 0.9 to 10 million yielded cDNA molecules that totaled roughly 500,000. One entry per CDR3 protein results from TCRdb running MiXCR on the PCR reads. The sample holds roughly 400,000 distinct CDR3 sequences, approximately 39% seen once. The sequencing sample was made of blood. The rearrangement joins TRBV13 to TRBJ2-7; a weak D match, TRBD2 (5 bases). The TCR originated in a girl aged 2-10 years with multiple sclerosis. CDR3 in DNA: TGTGCCAGCAGCTTAGCGGGGTCCCCCTACGAGCAGTACTTC. Residues: CASSLAGSPYEQYF. Complete variable domain (other parts from reference TRBV13 and TRBJ2-7): AAGVIQSPRHLIKEKRETATLKCYPIPRHDTVYWYQQGPGQDPQFLISFYEKMQSDKGSIPDRFSAQQFSDYHSELNMSSLELGDSALYFCASSLAGSPYEQYFGPGTRLTVT.